Listed below are T cell receptor beta chains from one sample, sequenced in a study of Ad26.COV2.S vaccination and SARS-CoV-2 variants. Assay used: immunoSEQ multiplex PCR; TCRdb lists only in-frame clones, some missing. Of 450,000 to 550,000 clones in the sample, nearly 90% were seen once. The specimen was peripheral blood, collected in a trial of Ad26.COV2.S vaccine versus placebo. These receptors were taken from a person aged 18 to 65 who received the Ad26.COV2.S COVID-19 vaccine or a placebo. Each CDR3 is given with its conserved first and last residue. The D gene is left open where the match is weak. Size is omitted from some rows. Given values are once, few, many or a class for expanded clones.

size	V	D	J	CDR3	DNA
NA	TRBV10-3	NA	TRBJ1-5	CAISPVYSNQPQHF	TGTGCCATCAGTCCAGTATATAGCAATCAGCCCCAGCATTTT
NA	TRBV5-1	NA	TRBJ1-3	CASSLAGDPRGNTIYF	TGCGCCAGCAGCTTGGCGGGGGACCCCCGGGGAAACACCATATATTTT
NA	TRBV5-1	NA	TRBJ2-2	CASSHGGTNTGELFF	TGCGCCAGCAGCCATGGGGGAACGAACACCGGGGAGCTGTTTTTT
NA	TRBV7-9	NA	TRBJ2-2	CASSLEGGELFF	TGTGCCAGCAGCTTAGAGGGCGGGGAGCTGTTTTTT
NA	TRBV6-2/TRBV6-3	TRBD2	TRBJ2-4	CASSWSSGSVRGAKNIQYF	TGTGCCAGCAGTTGGTCTAGCGGGTCCGTCCGAGGAGCCAAAAACATTCAGTACTTC
NA	TRBV15	NA	TRBJ2-6	CATSRVGLRDTGANVLTF	TGTGCCACCAGCAGAGTGGGACTCCGGGACACTGGGGCCAACGTCCTGACTTTC
NA	TRBV29-1	NA	TRBJ1-2	CSVGGRFLNYGYTF	TGCAGCGTGGGTGGACGGTTCCTTAACTATGGCTACACCTTC
NA	TRBV9	TRBD2	TRBJ2-1	CASSVASGRDNEQFF	TGTGCCAGCAGCGTAGCGAGCGGGAGGGACAATGAGCAGTTCTTC
NA	TRBV29-1	NA	TRBJ1-1	CSANGDNTEAFF	TGCAGCGCCAATGGAGACAACACTGAAGCTTTCTTT
NA	TRBV18	NA	TRBJ1-4	CASSRARNEKLFF	TGTGCCAGCTCACGTGCAAGGAATGAAAAACTGTTTTTT
NA	TRBV4-2	NA	TRBJ2-2	CASSQVGTGELFF	TGTGCCAGCAGCCAAGTGGGGACCGGGGAGCTGTTTTTT
NA	TRBV9	NA	TRBJ1-1	CASSALGRGKDTEAFF	TGTGCCAGCAGCGCCCTGGGTCGGGGGAAAGACACTGAAGCTTTCTTT
NA	TRBV19	TRBD2	TRBJ2-3	CASSIEPPGLARLTDTQYF	TGTGCCAGTAGTATAGAGCCACCGGGACTAGCGAGACTCACAGATACGCAGTATTTT
NA	TRBV19	TRBD1	TRBJ1-2	CASSVRGQGYGYTF	TGTGCCAGTAGTGTTCGGGGACAGGGCTATGGCTACACCTTC
once	TRBV5-4	NA	TRBJ2-1	CASSSGKARIGSYNEQFF	TGTGCCAGCAGTTCGGGGAAGGCCCGGATCGGCTCCTACAATGAGCAGTTCTTC
NA	TRBV2	TRBD1	TRBJ2-5	CASSEGRGQETQYF	TGTGCCAGCAGTGAGGGCAGGGGGCAGGAGACCCAGTACTTC
NA	TRBV2	NA	TRBJ1-6	CASSDDLSSYNSPLHF	TGTGCCAGCAGTGATGACCTGAGCTCCTATAATTCACCCCTCCACTTT
NA	TRBV29-1	NA	TRBJ1-2	CSVQNNYGYTF	TGCAGCGTTCAAAACAACTATGGCTACACCTTC
NA	TRBV5-1	NA	TRBJ1-6	CASSLESGQTNSPLHF	TGCGCCAGCAGCTTGGAAAGCGGACAGACCAATTCACCCCTCCACTTT
NA	TRBV6-5	NA	TRBJ2-7	CASSYQGLGEQYF	TGTGCCAGCAGTTACCAGGGACTCGGGGAGCAGTACTTC
NA	TRBV6-6	NA	TRBJ1-5	CASSSPGAGNQPQHF	TGTGCCAGCAGTTCCCCCGGGGCTGGCAATCAGCCCCAGCATTTT
NA	TRBV6-5	NA	TRBJ2-7	CASSFIRTAAVYEQYF	TGTGCCAGCAGTTTTATAAGGACAGCGGCTGTCTACGAGCAGTACTTC
NA	TRBV15	NA	TRBJ1-2	CATSRWGYGYTF	TGTGCCACCAGCAGGTGGGGGTATGGCTACACCTTC
NA	TRBV7-2	TRBD1	TRBJ1-2	CASSLGQGYGYTF	TGTGCCAGCAGCTTGGGACAGGGCTATGGCTACACCTTC
NA	TRBV6-2/TRBV6-3	TRBD2	TRBJ2-1	CASSRLQAGGFSDEQFF	TGTGCCAGCAGTCGTTTACAGGCGGGGGGATTTAGCGATGAGCAGTTCTTC
NA	TRBV5-1	TRBD1	TRBJ1-1	CASRRQGMNTEAFF	TGCGCCAGCAGAAGACAGGGGATGAACACTGAAGCTTTCTTT
NA	TRBV6-1	NA	TRBJ1-3	CASSDRPVGLSGNTIYF	TGTGCCAGCAGTGACCGGCCCGTGGGTCTCTCTGGAAACACCATATATTTT
NA	TRBV18	NA	TRBJ2-4	CASSPQEGLAKNIQYF	TGTGCCAGCTCACCACAGGAGGGGTTAGCCAAAAACATTCAGTACTTC
few	TRBV4-1	NA	TRBJ2-1	CASSQEGARRVNEQFF	TGCGCCAGCAGCCAAGAAGGTGCGCGCAGGGTTAATGAGCAGTTCTTC
NA	TRBV6-5	NA	TRBJ1-2	CASSYNTGGYGYTF	TGTGCCAGCAGTTACAATACAGGCGGCTATGGCTACACCTTC
NA	TRBV2	NA	TRBJ2-3	CASSRDLPTDTQYF	TGTGCCAGCAGTAGGGACCTCCCCACAGATACGCAGTATTTT
NA	TRBV28	NA	TRBJ1-5	CASRIDTKNQPQHF	TGTGCCAGCAGAATAGACACCAAAAATCAGCCCCAGCATTTT
NA	TRBV7-3	NA	TRBJ2-5	CASSLRSPGETQYF	TGTGCCAGCAGCTTACGATCCCCTGGGGAGACCCAGTACTTC
NA	TRBV5-1	NA	TRBJ1-6	CASSLVRSNSPLHF	TGCGCCAGCAGCTTGGTCCGGTCTAATTCACCCCTCCACTTT